Each of the 3 T cell receptor beta chains below was sequenced from the same sample in a study of metastatic and nonmetastatic thyroid tumors. Patients had received no treatment of any kind before thyroid surgery. Via MiXCR, TCRdb re-called the PCR reads. Counted here are over 20,000 clones, approximately 15% occurring once; the ten biggest clones make up over 9.5%. Sequencing used tumor tissue. Receptors were obtained from a female donor with papillary thyroid cancer or a benign thyroid nodule (not recorded which). Some clones in this sample may be carry-over from other donors' samples.

For this clone: The missing conserved phenylalanine or tryptophan at the end of this CDR3 makes a read error likely. Other DNA sequences in the same sample also yield this CDR3. The V call is TRBV5-1, the J call TRBJ2-5, with D tentatively TRBD2 (6 bases). This CDR3 region has 13 residues. The ends were cut back, 9 bases at V and 5 bases at J, with 17 bases in the middle. The germline gives CDR1 SGHRS, CDR2 YFSETQ. This chain's CDR3 is CATNPGGEETQYL. DNA for the CDR3: TGCGCCACCAACCCCGGCGGGGAGGAGACCCAGTACCTA.

By proportion, this clone is medium-sized. This sequence joins TRBV27 and TRBJ2-7; D is possibly TRBD2 (6 bases). CDR1 and CDR2 (germline): MNHEY, SMNVEV (reference sequence). The CDR3 consists of 12 residues. The V end lost 6 bases, the J end lost 4 bases, and 10 bases lay between the germline ends. The CDR3 nucleotides read TGTGCCAGCAGCCGAGGGACTTACGAGCAGTACTTC. It codes for CASSRGTYEQYF.

This clone was recorded at least ten times. The chain couples TRBV29-1 to TRBJ2-1; 14 bases map to TRBD2. V shed 6 bases and J 9 bases; nucleotides not matched to a gene: 10. Germline V gives CDR1 SQVTM, CDR2 ANQGSEA. The CDR3 is 15 residues long. CDR3 residues: CSVPGLAGVFIEQFF. DNA for the CDR3: TGCAGCGTGCCGGGACTAGCGGGAGTTTTTATTGAGCAGTTCTTC.